This TCR beta chain was obtained from a study of siplizumab effects on memory and regulatory T cells. Data came from immunoSEQ multiplex PCR; TCRdb stores just in-frame clones and leaves some out. The sample holds tens of thousands of clones, roughly 87% seen once. The CDR3 sequence is 14 residues long. V lost 2 bases and J lost 4, with 11 bases in between. CDR1 MNHNS and CDR2 SASEGT come from the germline V gene. The chain combines TRBV6-1 with TRBJ1-1; a weak D match, TRBD1 (5 bases). The sequenced material came from Tregs sorted from blood. The TCR comes from a human donor in good health. The DNA of the CDR3 is TGTGCCAGCAGTGAAAGGCGGCAGGGCACTGAAGCTTTCTTT. Protein product: CASSERRQGTEAFF.